The T cell receptor (beta chain) described here comes from a study of cytomegalovirus exposure and HLA in healthy donors (dated by TCRdb to about 2017). Context from the whole study: An earlier analysis of roughly 570 of the donors reported 276 Gb of sequence data and 95 million to 140 million unique TCR beta sequences obtained from 180 million or so T cells. HLA typing included class I and class II loci at four-digit resolution. Among some 400 genotyped donors of the cohort, an average of approximately 240,000 unique TCR beta nucleotide sequences was sequenced per donor, of which about 18% were non-productive. In addition to the first cohort of 666 subjects, a separate validation cohort of 100 to 150 different subjects was used. Four to six DR-DQ haplotypes were handled as single units for association and clustering, since linkage in the cohort was strong. The genetic ancestry cluster associated with self-reported Caucasian donors included approximately 85% of the roughly 400 genotyped donors. The T cell repertoires of 550 to 850 subjects were profiled by immunosequencing and related to cytomegalovirus serostatus. Genome-wide SNP genotypes for about 65% of the 666 donors were used in a later genetic analysis, which treated that subset as a discovery cohort. The later analysis used no new phenotypic data to find candidate immune exposures, relying instead on TCR beta sequences and their occurrence across donors. To decide whether each TCR beta V gene segment behaved as functional or pseudogenic, an earlier analysis of some 570 of the donors relied on high-throughput TCR beta sequencing. The study combined high-throughput TCR immunosequencing, statistical association of individual TCRs with disease status, and machine learning to predict cytomegalovirus infection status. The aim of the study was to test whether cataloging public T cell receptors could identify signatures of past pathogen exposure. Every repertoire in the discovery cohort had been generated on one and the same sequencing platform. To study patterns of TCR occurrence, a later analysis re-analyzed previously published TCR beta repertoires from 666 donors and added high-resolution HLA genotyping. Donor age, sex, ethnicity and CMV serostatus were compiled together with the repertoire data. Roughly 300 gigabases of sequencing data and tens of millions of unique TCR sequences were included in an early release covering several hundred HLA-typed donors. The number of donors typed differed by locus, with roughly 620-640 for A, B, C, DRB1 and DQB1, roughly 550 for DQA1, 600 to 610 for DPA1, and some 440 for DPB1. The full study reports these points: A further reported finding was that TCR beta sequences accurately predicted the HLA-A and HLA-B alleles for most subjects in the first cohort. Presence/absence analyses assumed roughly uniform sequencing depth across donors, an assumption that may not hold. A few of the identified cytomegalovirus-associated TCR beta chains were confirmed in vitro to be specific for cytomegalovirus antigens. Around 16 rarely observed V segments, including chromosome 9 orphons, were excluded from the earlier analysis of about 610 of the donors because counts were too low. CMV serostatus was the only immune exposure information available for the cohort. A group of highly shared sequence variants was considered likely to be a technical artifact of the sequencing pipeline. V-gene and J-gene trimming of TCR beta chains was associated with a missense DCLRE1C variant in a later genetic analysis, and the association was replicated in an independent cohort. In a later analysis, several top co-occurrence clusters were reported to appear linked to parvovirus B19, influenza, CMV and Epstein-Barr virus. Most TCR sequences were seen in very few donors, while some public TCRs were found in many individuals. This cohort had only TCR beta chains sequenced, and the lack of alpha or paired-chain data limited which features could be detected. In an earlier analysis of approximately 590 of the donors, most TCR beta V segments appeared in productive rearrangements about 87% or about 30% of the time, broadly matching IMGT annotations. Specific HLA alleles were associated with 15,000 to 20,000 TCR beta sequences at a false discovery rate of 0.05 in a later analysis. Because some donors lacked HLA typing at each locus, the association tests relied only on the typed subset. When HLA alleles, especially DR and DQ, strongly co-occurred, TCR associations were difficult to assign to individual alleles. In a later analysis, HLA-associated TCR beta chains showed more clonal expansion and lower generation probabilities than non-associated chains that were equally common. Linkage disequilibrium might explain the correlated functional status among segregating V segments, but an unknown experimental factor could not be ruled out. A total of 164 TCR beta chains were listed by the study as associated with cytomegalovirus. Because the 87-base-pair reads could not distinguish some IMGT-functional V segments, including TRBV6-2 and TRBV6-3, those segments were excluded. The classifier was reported to diagnose cytomegalovirus status with high specificity and sensitivity in both the original cohort and the validation cohort. In a later analysis, the rate of TCR association differed among HLA loci, with DRB1 alleles having the most associated TCRs and HLA-C alleles having the fewest. According to the authors, the approach could potentially be generalized to other disease states and immunological phenotypes. Most CMV-associated TCR beta chains appeared to be HLA-restricted in a later analysis, and the HLA associations seemed to be driven largely by CMV exposure. In a later genetic analysis, fewer N-insertions in productive TCRs were reported among donors in an Asian-associated ancestry cluster than the 666-donor mean.

Libraries were made using the immunoSEQ multiplex PCR assay. For the multiplex PCR, a mixture combining 60 forward primers for TCR Vbeta segments and 13 reverse primers for TCR Jbeta segments was used. The CDR3 region of rearranged TCR beta genes was amplified from genomic DNA by a multiplex PCR assay. On the Illumina HiSeq System, the amplified TCR beta libraries were sequenced as 87-base-pair reads. The paper's data handling went like this. Across the 700 or so repertoires, a later analysis counted 80 million or so unique TCR beta chains, around 11 million of which were shared by at least two donors. Raw reads were error-corrected and collapsed into unique sequences with a nearest-neighbor algorithm that merged closely related sequences to remove PCR and sequencing errors. V, D and J gene segments were assigned by aligning CDR3 sequences to IMGT reference sequences. Each retained sequence needed at least a six-nucleotide match to both a V gene segment and a J gene segment. A rearrangement counted as productive if the CDR3 had no stop codons and remained in frame with V and J, and every other rearrangement counted as non-productive. CDR3 was defined by IMGT convention, running from the second conserved V-encoded cysteine to the conserved J-encoded phenylalanine. The earlier analysis of about 610 of the donors excluded sequences that lacked an unambiguous match to a single V gene segment. An earlier analysis of fewer than 650 of the donors classified V segments as functional when productive rearrangements were above 56.7% and as segregating when the standard deviation between donors was above 5%. To diagnose cytomegalovirus status from the catalog of TCR beta chain sequences, a statistical classification framework was built. In a later analysis, TCR nucleotide sequences were compared against IMGT/GENE-DB human TR gene sequences so that V and J genes could be assigned. Using the TCRdist pipeline, a later analysis assigned CDR3 sequences along with most-parsimonious VDJ recombination scenarios. In a later analysis, each TCR beta chain was defined by its CDR3 amino acid sequence together with its V-gene family, and reads without a unique V-gene family were excluded. To address suspected cross-contamination and a sequencing artifact, a later analysis removed a few hundred highly shared, low-generation-probability nucleotide sequences. For each public chain, a later analysis derived a clonal expansion index from normalized ranks of inferred template counts within each repertoire. In a later analysis, generation probabilities were computed using a VDJ recombination model fitted to out-of-frame rearrangements, and the results were checked against IGoR. A later analysis scored TCR-TCR, TCR-HLA and TCR-CMV co-occurrence with hypergeometric tests, applying a repertoire-size bias correction to TCR pairs. A later analysis estimated false discovery rates by permuting HLA or CMV assignments 20 times. In a later analysis, co-occurring TCRs were grouped with DBSCAN, and TCRdist sequence similarity was added when clustering was performed within HLA-allele-positive subsets. Repertoires with fewer than 30,000 or more than 120,000 public chains, plus five repertoires with anomalous nucleotide sharing, were excluded from co-occurrence clustering. TCRdb obtained this table from immuneACCESS and retained in-frame rearrangements with V and J assigned. These tables miss some clones; where compared with another copy, unresolved V genes account for less than half of the shortfall, and the remainder is unexplained. The V and J calls and the clone size are those of that table, but D and trimming were determined from the DNA. Across this sample there are over 90,000 clones, with around 80% seen only once. Of the sample, under 5.5% is held by the ten largest clones.

As concerns this clone: Its antigen target is currently unknown. Base qualities are not provided; no much larger clone lies one nucleotide away.

The cohort consisted of 650 to 850 healthy bone marrow donors. At the time of sampling, all cohort members were nominally healthy, though unrecorded immune exposures were likely present. The donor was CMV seropositive and belonged to the group of 250 to 350 seropositive cohort members. Every donor gave a peripheral blood sample, and the peripheral blood mononuclear cells from that sample were used for TCR beta sequencing. The Qiagen DNeasy Blood Extraction Kit was used to extract genomic DNA from the blood cell samples. The CDR3, from cysteine to phenylalanine, totals 17 residues. Only CDR3 DNA is held: 51 bases, read in frame from base 1. CDR1 and CDR2 (SNHLY, FYNNEI) derive from the germline V gene. V lost 7 bases and J lost 3 bases, and the count of bases not matched to a germline gene is 12.

The sample was PBMCs. The sequence links TRBV2 to TRBJ1-2, and TRBD1 aligns with 12 junction nucleotides. This sequence originates from a man aged 40-49 years in good health and CMV-seropositive. The nucleotide sequence reads as follows: TGTGCCAGCATATTAAGGGGGACAGGGGGCGCGCACTATGGCTACACCTTC. Its protein product is CASILRGTGGAHYGYTF.